The 21 T cell receptor beta chains reported below all come from one sample, sequenced in a study of T-cell reconstitution after alpha-beta-depleted transplantation in children. The library targeted TCRbeta and was prepared with unique molecular identifiers. TCRdb re-analysed the PCR reads in MiXCR, keeping a single row per CDR3 protein. The sample holds about 360,000 distinct CDR3 sequences, about an eighth seen once. The sequencing here drew on PBMCs, taken from the stem cell graft. The receptors stem from a human donor who donated a stem cell graft to a child with Fanconi anemia.

There are a few counts of this clonotype. The V gene is TRBV25-1, the J gene TRBJ2-7; D is unclear. Trimming took off 4 bases at V and 5 bases at J, with 18 bases between the two ends. Per the germline V gene, CDR1 is MGHDK and CDR2 is SYGVNS. The CDR3 has 15 residues. CDR3 sequence reads: CASSAPEGIIHEQYV. For the CDR3, the DNA is TGTGCCAGCAGTGCCCCGGAAGGGATTATCCACGAGCAGTACGTC.

This clonotype was seen only a few times. The chain is built from TRBV19 and TRBJ2-2; TRBD1 is a possible D gene (5 bases). Germline CDR1 LNHDA, CDR2 SQIVND (reference sequence). V shed 7 bases and J shed 3 bases, with 12 bases lying between them. The CDR3 runs 14 residues. The CDR3 DNA is TGTGCCAGTAACGCAGGGATAGACACCGGGGAGCTGTTTTTT. Protein sequence: CASNAGIDTGELFF.

The rearrangement uses TRBV19 and TRBJ2-2, with a weak D call TRBD1 (7 bases). Deletions cut 1 base from V and 0 bases from J, with 15 bases between. The CDR3 runs 18 residues. Germline V lookup: CDR1 LNHDA, CDR2 SQIVND (reference sequence). The CDR3 sequence: CASSIGARGAANTGELFF. The CDR3 nucleotides read TGTGCCAGTAGTATAGGGGCCAGGGGGGCCGCGAACACCGGGGAGCTGTTTTTT.

This clonotype was seen more than once but under ten times. The chain uses TRBV6-5 and TRBJ2-7; the match to TRBD1 covers 7 bases. CDR1 is MNHEY and CDR2 is SVGAGI in the germline V gene. Trimming at V came to 4 bases and at J to 2 bases, leaving 14 bases not matched to a gene. This CDR3 has 17 residues. CDR3 nucleotide sequence: TGTGCCAGCAGTTTGCCTACCCTCCCCGGGACAGCCTACGAGCAGTACTTC. Amino acid sequence: CASSLPTLPGTAYEQYF.

This clonotype has more than one count but fewer than ten. CDR3 region: CASSLAGAGANVLTF. The CDR3 DNA is TGTGCCAGCAGCTTAGCAGGGGCCGGGGCCAACGTCCTGACTTTC. This chain uses TRBV7-2 with TRBJ2-6; weak D call: TRBD1 (5 bases). The CDR3 sequence is 15 residues long. Between the trimmed V and J ends, which lost 0 bases and 4 bases, there was a span of 7 bases. In germline, CDR1 is SGHTA, CDR2 FQGNSA. Together with reference TRBV7-2 and TRBJ2-6, the CDR3 gives the full variable domain: GAGVSQSPSNKVTEKGKDVELRCDPISGHTALYWYRQSLGQGLEFLIYFQGNSAPDKSGLPSDRFSAERTGGSVSTLTIQRTQQEDSAVYLCASSLAGAGANVLTFGAGSRLTVL.

The chain couples TRBV4-3 to TRBJ2-3, with D hard to call. This CDR3 has 15 amino acids. Trimming took off 4 bases at V and 2 bases at J, with 13 bases between the two ends. Germline V CDR1 and CDR2: LGHNA, YSLEER. Written as DNA, the CDR3 is TGCGCCAGCAGCCCCCGACCGTACGTCACAGATACGCAGTATTTT. It is translated as CASSPRPYVTDTQYF.

There are a few counts of this clonotype. V and J are TRBV4-3 and TRBJ2-1; D assignment may be TRBD1 or TRBD2 (5 bases each). This CDR3 is built from 15 residues. Germline CDR1 LGHNA, CDR2 YSLEER. Trimming took 1 base from V and 13 from J, leaving 20 bases between them. In DNA, the CDR3 is TGCGCCAGCAGCCAAGGGGGGTTTGGGGATCGGGAACAGTTCTTC. It is translated as CASSQGGFGDREQFF.

In this sample, this clonotype turned up a few times. The chain uses TRBV7-9 and TRBJ2-3; D is perhaps TRBD1 (5 bases). V gave up 5 bases and J gave up 5 bases, with 17 bases separating them. CDR1 SEHNR and CDR2 FQNEAQ come from the germline V gene (reference sequence). This CDR3 region has 15 residues. The CDR3 sequence is CASSPHSRVLDTQYF. CDR3 sequence (DNA): TGTGCCAGCAGCCCTCACAGCAGGGTACTAGATACGCAGTATTTT.

The J gene is TRBJ1-1, the V gene TRBV5-1; weak D call: TRBD1 (6 bases). The ends were cut back, 5 bases at V and 0 bases at J, with 11 bases in the middle. Germline CDR1 and CDR2: SGHRS and YFSETQ. The CDR3 has 14 residues. The CDR3: CASSGQGMNTEAFF. The CDR3 DNA follows: TGCGCCAGCAGTGGCCAGGGGATGAACACTGAAGCTTTCTTT.

At least ten counts were recorded for this clonotype. The chain carries TRBV6-2 or TRBV6-3 and TRBJ2-1; TRBD2 agrees at 9 bases. V lost 0 bases, J lost 12 bases, and 9 bases stayed unmatched. Germline CDR1 reads MNHEY; CDR2 reads SVGEGT. The CDR3 totals 15 residues. In DNA form, the CDR3 reads TGTGCCAGCAGTTACTCCAGCGGGGGGCCGTCGGGGCAGTTCTTC. Its protein is CASSYSSGGPSGQFF.

This clonotype was seen ten or more times. This sequence joins TRBV29-1 and TRBJ2-3; 8 bases map to TRBD2. Germline CDR1 SQVTM, CDR2 ANQGSEA. The junction had 6 bases not matched to a gene; V was cut back by 7 bases and J by 3 bases. The CDR3 is made up of 13 amino acids. CDR3 in DNA: TGCAGCGGGTCCGGGACTAGAACAGATACGCAGTATTTT. Translated: CSGSGTRTDTQYF.

V gene TRBV29-1 combines with J gene TRBJ2-1, with D possibly TRBD1 on 6 matching bases. V was trimmed by 4 bases and J by 10 bases, leaving 11 bases between them. In germline, CDR1 is SQVTM, CDR2 ANQGSEA. There are 11 residues in the CDR3. The CDR3 DNA follows: TGCAGCGTTGGTCGACAGGACGAGCAGTTCTTC. Translating it yields CSVGRQDEQFF.

The table lists this clonotype with a few counts. The CDR3 DNA follows: TGTGCCAGCAGCTTGGACAGGATCGGCCATGGCTACACCTTC. This codes for CASSLDRIGHGYTF. The chain carries TRBV5-4 and TRBJ1-2, with a weak D call TRBD1 (5 bases). The V end was cut by 0 bases, the J end by 6 bases, with 12 bases between. The germline CDR1 and CDR2 sequences are SGHNT and YYREEE (reference sequence). The CDR3 covers 14 residues.

This chain joins TRBV29-1 and TRBJ2-7; perhaps TRBD2 as D (5 bases). The CDR3 is 14 residues long. Trimming pared 5 bases from V and 8 bases from J, leaving 22 bases between. From germline, CDR1 is SQVTM and CDR2 ANQGSEA. CDR3 residues: CSVSLAVRGEQQYF. For the CDR3, the DNA is TGCAGCGTTTCGCTAGCCGTCCGGGGTGAACAGCAGTACTTC.

V is TRBV7-8 and J is TRBJ2-4, with TRBD2 as a possible D gene (6 bases). Trimming shortened V by 5 bases and J by 9 bases, and 14 bases separated the two germline ends. Germline V CDR1 and CDR2: SGHVS, FQNEAQ. The CDR3 is 13 amino acids. DNA for the CDR3: TGTGCCAGCAGCGACGGCGGGGTCGGCATTCAGTACTTC. Protein sequence: CASSDGGVGIQYF. The full variable domain, rest sourced from reference TRBV7-8 and TRBJ2-4, is GAGVSQSPRYKVAKRGQDVALRCDPISGHVSLFWYQQALGQGPEFLTYFQNEAQLDKSGLPSDRFFAERPEGSVSTLKIQRTQQEDSAVYLCASSDGGVGIQYFGAGTRLSVL.

At least ten counts were recorded for this clonotype. The CDR3 protein is CASRAPGDQPQHF. CDR3 DNA sequence: TGTGCCAGCAGAGCCCCAGGGGATCAGCCCCAGCATTTT. The rearrangement joins TRBV12-3 or TRBV12-4 to TRBJ1-5; TRBD1 is a possible D gene (6 bases). V was shortened by 6 bases and J by 5 bases, with 11 bases between the two germline ends. The CDR3 consists of 13 residues.

This clonotype was picked up a small number of times. The chain links TRBV7-9 to TRBJ2-1, with a possible D match to TRBD1 (7 bases). This CDR3 has 15 amino acids. The V gene lost 1 base and the J gene lost 7 bases, with 14 bases spanning the gap. In germline, CDR1 is SEHNR, CDR2 FQNEAQ (reference sequence). The CDR3: CASSLVPTGTNEQFF. The CDR3 DNA reads TGTGCCAGCAGCTTAGTTCCGACAGGGACTAATGAGCAGTTCTTC.

At least ten counts were recorded for this clonotype. The chain joins TRBV5-1 to TRBJ2-3, with D possibly TRBD2 on 6 matching bases. In germline, CDR1 is SGHRS, CDR2 YFSETQ. The CDR3 has 14 residues. Trimming left V 2 bases short and J 2 bases short, with 9 bases between. The CDR3 is CASSFGGATDTQYF. In DNA form, the CDR3 reads TGCGCCAGCAGCTTCGGGGGAGCCACAGATACGCAGTATTTT.

This clonotype came up many times. The V and J genes are TRBV29-1 and TRBJ2-7, with 10 bases fitting TRBD1. CDR1 SQVTM and CDR2 ANQGSEA come from the germline V gene. Losses at the gene ends were 6 bases for V and 0 bases for J; bases not matched to a gene: 8. The CDR3 is 15 residues long. CDR3 in amino acids: CSVADRGVPSYEQYF. In DNA, the CDR3 is TGCAGCGTAGCGGACAGGGGGGTTCCCTCCTACGAGCAGTACTTC.

The genes are TRBV6-5 and TRBJ1-1; D gene uncertain. Germline CDR1 reads MNHEY; CDR2 reads SVGAGI. The CDR3 covers 15 residues. The V and J ends lost 4 bases and 10 bases respectively, with 22 bases between them. The CDR3 bases are TGTGCCAGCAGTTCCTCTAACACCCAAATTCGTCGAGCTTTCTTT. This encodes CASSSSNTQIRRAFF.

This clonotype was seen ten or more times. This chain links TRBV20-1 with TRBJ2-5, with D perhaps assigned TRBD1 or TRBD2 (6 bases each). CDR1 and CDR2 from the germline V gene are DFQATT and SNEGSKA (reference sequence). V was trimmed by 7 bases and J by 1 base, leaving 19 bases between them. The CDR3 consists of 15 residues. The CDR3 region is CSVPPPRGVQETQYF. The CDR3 DNA follows: TGCAGTGTCCCCCCCCCTAGGGGGGTCCAAGAGACCCAGTACTTC.